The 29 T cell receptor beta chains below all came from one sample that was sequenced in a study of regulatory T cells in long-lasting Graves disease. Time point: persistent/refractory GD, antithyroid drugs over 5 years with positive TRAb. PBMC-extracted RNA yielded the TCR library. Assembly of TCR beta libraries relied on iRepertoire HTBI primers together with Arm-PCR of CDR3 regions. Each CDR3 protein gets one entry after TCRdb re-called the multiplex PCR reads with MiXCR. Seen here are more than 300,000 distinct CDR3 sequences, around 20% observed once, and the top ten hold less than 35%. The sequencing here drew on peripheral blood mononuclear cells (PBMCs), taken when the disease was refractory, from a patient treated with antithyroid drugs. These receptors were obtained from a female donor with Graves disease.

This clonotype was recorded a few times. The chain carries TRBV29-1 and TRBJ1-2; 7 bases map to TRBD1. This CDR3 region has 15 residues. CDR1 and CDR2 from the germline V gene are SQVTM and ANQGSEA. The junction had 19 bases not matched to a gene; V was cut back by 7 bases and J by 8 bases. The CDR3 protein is CSAFEVKTGLRGYTF. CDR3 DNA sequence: TGCAGCGCCTTTGAGGTGAAGACAGGGTTGAGAGGCTACACCTTC.

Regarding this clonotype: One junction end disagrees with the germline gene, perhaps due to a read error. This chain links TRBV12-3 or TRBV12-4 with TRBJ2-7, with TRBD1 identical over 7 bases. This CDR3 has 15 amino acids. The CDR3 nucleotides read TGTGCCAGCAGTTCCGACAGGGCGCCGTCCTACGAACAGTACTTC. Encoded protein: CASSSDRAPSYEQYF.

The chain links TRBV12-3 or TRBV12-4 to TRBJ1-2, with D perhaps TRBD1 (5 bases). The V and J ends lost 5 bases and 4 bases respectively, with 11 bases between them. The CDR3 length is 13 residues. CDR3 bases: TGTGCCAGCAGTGGGGACGGAATCTATGGCTACACCTTC. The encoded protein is CASSGDGIYGYTF.

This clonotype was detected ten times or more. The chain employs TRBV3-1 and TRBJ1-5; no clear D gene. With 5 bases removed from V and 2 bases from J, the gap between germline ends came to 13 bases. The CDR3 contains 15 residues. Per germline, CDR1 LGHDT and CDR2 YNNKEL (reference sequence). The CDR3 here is CASSSTGGGNQPQHF. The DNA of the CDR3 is TGTGCCAGCAGCTCGACGGGCGGAGGCAATCAGCCCCAGCATTTT.

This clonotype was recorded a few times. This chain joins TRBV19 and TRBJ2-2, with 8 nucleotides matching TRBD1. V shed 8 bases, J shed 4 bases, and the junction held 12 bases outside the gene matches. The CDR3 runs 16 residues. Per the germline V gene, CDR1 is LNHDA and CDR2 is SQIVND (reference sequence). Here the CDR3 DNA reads TGTGCCAGTCGACCCCCACCGGGACAGGCCACCGGGGAGCTGTTTTTT. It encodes CASRPPPGQATGELFF. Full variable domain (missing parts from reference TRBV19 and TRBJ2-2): DGGITQSPKYLFRKEGQNVTLSCEQNLNHDAMYWYRQDPGQGLRLIYYSQIVNDFQKGDIAEGYSVSREKKESFPLTVTSAQKNPTAFYLCASRPPPGQATGELFFGEGSRLTVL.

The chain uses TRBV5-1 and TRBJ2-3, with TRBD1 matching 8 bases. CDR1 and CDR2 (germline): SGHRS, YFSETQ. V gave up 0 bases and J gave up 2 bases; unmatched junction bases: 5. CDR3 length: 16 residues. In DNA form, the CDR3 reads TGCGCCAGCAGCTTGGGCGGACAGGGTCCCACAGATACGCAGTATTTT. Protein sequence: CASSLGGQGPTDTQYF.

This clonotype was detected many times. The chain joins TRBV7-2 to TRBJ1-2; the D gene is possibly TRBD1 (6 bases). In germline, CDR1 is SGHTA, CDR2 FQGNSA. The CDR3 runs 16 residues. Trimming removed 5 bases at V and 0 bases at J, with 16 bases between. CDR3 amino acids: CASSIPQGASNYGYTF. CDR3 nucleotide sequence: TGTGCCAGCAGCATACCACAGGGCGCCTCTAACTATGGCTACACCTTC.

The CDR3: CASSNDRSGTQYF. The CDR3 DNA reads as TGTGCCAGCAGCAATGACAGGTCGGGGACCCAGTACTTC. The J gene is TRBJ2-5, the V gene TRBV2; possible D gene TRBD1, 6 bases. CDR1 SNHLY and CDR2 FYNNEI come from the germline V gene. CDR3 length: 13 residues. The ends were cut back, 6 bases at V and 7 bases at J, with 15 bases in the middle.

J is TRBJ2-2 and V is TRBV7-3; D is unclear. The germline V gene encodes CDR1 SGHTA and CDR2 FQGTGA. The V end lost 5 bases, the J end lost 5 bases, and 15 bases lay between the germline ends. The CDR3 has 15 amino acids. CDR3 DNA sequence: TGTGCCAGCAGCCCCACCCGGTCAGCGACCGGGGAGCTGTTTTTT. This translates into CASSPTRSATGELFF. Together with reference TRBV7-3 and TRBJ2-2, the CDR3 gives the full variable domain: GAGVSQTPSNKVTEKGKYVELRCDPISGHTALYWYRQSLGQGPEFLIYFQGTGAADDSGLPNDRFFAVRPEGSVSTLKIQRTERGDSAVYLCASSPTRSATGELFFGEGSRLTVL.

The CDR3 bases are TGTGCCAGCGGACTAGCGGGGGGACCCGGGGGCAATGAGCAGTTCTTC. The encoded protein is CASGLAGGPGGNEQFF. The chain links TRBV6-1 to TRBJ2-1; 14 bases map to TRBD2. V dropped 8 bases and J dropped 6; count of bases not matched to a gene: 9. CDR1 MNHNS and CDR2 SASEGT come from the germline V gene. This CDR3 comprises 16 residues.

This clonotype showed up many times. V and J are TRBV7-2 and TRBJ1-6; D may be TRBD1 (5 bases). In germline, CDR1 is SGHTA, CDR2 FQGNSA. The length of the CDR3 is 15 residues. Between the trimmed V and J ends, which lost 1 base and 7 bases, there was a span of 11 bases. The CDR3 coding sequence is TGTGCCAGCAGCTTAGTGGGACGGGGGAATTCACCCCTCCACTTT. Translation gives CASSLVGRGNSPLHF.

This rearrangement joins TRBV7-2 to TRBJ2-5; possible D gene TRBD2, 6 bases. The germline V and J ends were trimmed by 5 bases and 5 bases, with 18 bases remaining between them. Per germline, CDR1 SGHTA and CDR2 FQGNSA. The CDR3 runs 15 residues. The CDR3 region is CASSKDGGTGETQYF. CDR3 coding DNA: TGTGCCAGCAGCAAAGATGGCGGGACGGGGGAGACCCAGTACTTC.

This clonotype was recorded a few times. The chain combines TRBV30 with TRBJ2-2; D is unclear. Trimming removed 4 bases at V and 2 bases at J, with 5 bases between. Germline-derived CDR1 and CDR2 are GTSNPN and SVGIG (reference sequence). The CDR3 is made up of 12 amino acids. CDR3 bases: TGTGCCTGGACCGGCAACACCGGGGAGCTGTTTTTT. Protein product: CAWTGNTGELFF.

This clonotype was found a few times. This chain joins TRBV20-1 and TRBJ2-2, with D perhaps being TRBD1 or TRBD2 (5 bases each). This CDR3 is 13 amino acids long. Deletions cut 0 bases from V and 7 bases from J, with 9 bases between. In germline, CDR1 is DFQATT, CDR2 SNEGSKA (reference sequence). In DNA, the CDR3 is TGCAGTGCTAGAGATACGGGGCACGGGGAGCTGTTTTTT. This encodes CSARDTGHGELFF.

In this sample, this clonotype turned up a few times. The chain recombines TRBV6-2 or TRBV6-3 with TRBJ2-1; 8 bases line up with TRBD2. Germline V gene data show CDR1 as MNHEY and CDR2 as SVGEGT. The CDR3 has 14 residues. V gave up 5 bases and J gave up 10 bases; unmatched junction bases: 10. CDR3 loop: CASSEMTSVREQFF. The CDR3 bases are TGTGCCAGCAGTGAAATGACTAGCGTCCGGGAGCAGTTCTTC.

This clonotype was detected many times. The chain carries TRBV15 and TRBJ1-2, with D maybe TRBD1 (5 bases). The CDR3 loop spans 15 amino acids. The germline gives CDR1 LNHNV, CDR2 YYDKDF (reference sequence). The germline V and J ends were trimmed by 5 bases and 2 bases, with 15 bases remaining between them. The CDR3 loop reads CATSGFKDTNYGYTF. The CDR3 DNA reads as TGTGCCACCAGCGGGTTCAAGGACACGAACTATGGCTACACCTTC.

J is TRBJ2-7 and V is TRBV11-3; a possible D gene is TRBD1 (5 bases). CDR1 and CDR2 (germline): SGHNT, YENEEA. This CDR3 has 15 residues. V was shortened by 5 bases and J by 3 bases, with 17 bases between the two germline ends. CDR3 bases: TGTGCCAGCAGCCTAGGGGTCCAGGGTCTCTACGAGCAGTACTTC. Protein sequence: CASSLGVQGLYEQYF. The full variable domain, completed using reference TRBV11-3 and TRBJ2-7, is EAGVVQSPRYKIIEKKQPVAFWCNPISGHNTLYWYLQNLGQGPELLIRYENEEAVDDSQLPKDRFSAERLKGVDSTLKIQPAELGDSAVYLCASSLGVQGLYEQYFGPGTRLTVT.

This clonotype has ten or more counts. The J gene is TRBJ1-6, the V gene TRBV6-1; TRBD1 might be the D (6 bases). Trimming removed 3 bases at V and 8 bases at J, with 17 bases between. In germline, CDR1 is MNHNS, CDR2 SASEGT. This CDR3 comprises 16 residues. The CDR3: CASSERTVLEDSPLHF. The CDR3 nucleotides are TGTGCCAGCAGTGAGCGGACAGTCCTGGAAGATTCACCCCTCCACTTT.

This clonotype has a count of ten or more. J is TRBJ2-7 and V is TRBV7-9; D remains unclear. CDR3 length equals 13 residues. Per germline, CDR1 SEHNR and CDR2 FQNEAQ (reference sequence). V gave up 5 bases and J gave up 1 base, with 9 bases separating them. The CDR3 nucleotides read TGTGCCAGCAGCGACGGACCATCCTACGAGCAGTACTTC. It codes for CASSDGPSYEQYF.

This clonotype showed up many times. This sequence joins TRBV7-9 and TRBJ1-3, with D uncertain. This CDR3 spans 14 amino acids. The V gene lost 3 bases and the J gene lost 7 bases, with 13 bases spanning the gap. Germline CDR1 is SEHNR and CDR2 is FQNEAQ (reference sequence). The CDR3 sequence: CASSFPGGVNTIYF. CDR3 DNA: TGTGCCAGCAGCTTCCCGGGCGGGGTGAACACCATATATTTT.

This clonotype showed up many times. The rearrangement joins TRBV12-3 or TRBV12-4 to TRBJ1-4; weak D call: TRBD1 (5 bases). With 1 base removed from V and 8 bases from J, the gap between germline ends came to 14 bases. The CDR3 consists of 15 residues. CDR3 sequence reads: CASSLVQAGGEKLFF. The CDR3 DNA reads TGTGCCAGCAGTTTAGTCCAGGCGGGGGGGGAAAAACTGTTTTTT.

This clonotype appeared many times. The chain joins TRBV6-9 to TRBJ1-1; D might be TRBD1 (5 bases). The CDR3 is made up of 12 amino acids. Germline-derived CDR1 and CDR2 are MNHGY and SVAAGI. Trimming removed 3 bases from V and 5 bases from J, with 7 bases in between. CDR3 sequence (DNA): TGTGCCAGCAGTTACCGACAGACTGAAGCTTTCTTT. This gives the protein CASSYRQTEAFF.

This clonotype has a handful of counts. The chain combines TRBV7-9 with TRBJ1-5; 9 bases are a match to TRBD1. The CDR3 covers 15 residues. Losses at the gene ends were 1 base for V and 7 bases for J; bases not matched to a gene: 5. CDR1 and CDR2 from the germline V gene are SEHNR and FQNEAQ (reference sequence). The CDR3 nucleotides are TGTGCCAGCAGCTTAGGGGACAGGGTGAACCAGCCCCAGCATTTT. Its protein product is CASSLGDRVNQPQHF.

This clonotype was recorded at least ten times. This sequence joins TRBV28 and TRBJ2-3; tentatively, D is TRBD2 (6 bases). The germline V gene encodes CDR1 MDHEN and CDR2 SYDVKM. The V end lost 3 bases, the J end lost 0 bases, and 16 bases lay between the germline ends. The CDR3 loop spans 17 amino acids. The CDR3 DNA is TGTGCCAGCAGTTTTGGGCCTGATAGCGGTAGCACAGATACGCAGTATTTT. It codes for CASSFGPDSGSTDTQYF.

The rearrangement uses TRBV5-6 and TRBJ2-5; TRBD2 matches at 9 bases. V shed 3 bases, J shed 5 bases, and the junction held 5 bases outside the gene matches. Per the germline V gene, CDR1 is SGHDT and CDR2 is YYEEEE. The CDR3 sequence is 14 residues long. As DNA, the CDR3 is TGTGCCAGCAGCTCGACTAGCGGCTCGGAGACCCAGTACTTC. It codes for CASSSTSGSETQYF.

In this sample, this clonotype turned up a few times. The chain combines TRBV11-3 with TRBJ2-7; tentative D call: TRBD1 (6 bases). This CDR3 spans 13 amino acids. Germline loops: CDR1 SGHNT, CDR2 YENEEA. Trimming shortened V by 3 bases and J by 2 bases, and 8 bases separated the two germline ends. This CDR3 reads CASSLNRAYEQYF. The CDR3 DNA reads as TGTGCCAGCAGCTTGAACAGGGCCTACGAGCAGTACTTC.

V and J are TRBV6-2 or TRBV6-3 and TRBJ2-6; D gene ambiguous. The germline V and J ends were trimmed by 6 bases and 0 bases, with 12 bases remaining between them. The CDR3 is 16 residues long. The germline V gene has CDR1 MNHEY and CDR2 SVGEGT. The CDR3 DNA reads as TGTGCCAGCAGCCGACCGCGTCTCTCTGGGGCCAACGTCCTGACTTTC. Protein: CASSRPRLSGANVLTF.

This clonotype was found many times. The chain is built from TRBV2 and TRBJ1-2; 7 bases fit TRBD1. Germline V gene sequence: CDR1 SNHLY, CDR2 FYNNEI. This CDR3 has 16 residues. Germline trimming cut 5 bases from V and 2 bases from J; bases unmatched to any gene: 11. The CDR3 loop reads CASSQTRDRRNYGYTF. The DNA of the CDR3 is TGTGCCAGCAGTCAAACCCGGGACAGAAGGAACTATGGCTACACCTTC.

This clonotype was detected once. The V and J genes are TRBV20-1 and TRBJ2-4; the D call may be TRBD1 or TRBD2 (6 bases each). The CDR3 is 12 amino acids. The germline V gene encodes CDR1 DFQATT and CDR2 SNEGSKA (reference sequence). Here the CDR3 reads CTGARTKNIQYF. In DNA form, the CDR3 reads TGCACGGGGGCAAGAACCAAAAACATTCAGTACTTC.